This T cell receptor (beta chain) is drawn from a study of identifying expanded T cells in peripheral blood. Study-wide points: Approximately 1.1 clones differed between technical replicates, versus approximately 16 and 20 over time. Across healthy donors, higher total template counts meant significantly greater roughly two-week count variance.

The protocol was immunoSEQ multiplex PCR, while the TCRdb copy is restricted to in-frame clones and leaves out a portion. The sample contains some 99,000 clones, about 88% of which appear only once. This CDR3 is built from 14 residues. The germline gives CDR1 ENHRY, CDR2 SYGVKD. Deletions cut 6 bases from V and 2 bases from J, with 13 bases between. Healthy donors had no documented immune events, such as infections, while sampled. Turning to this clone: The target antigen is unknown.

The clonotype was recovered from a person between 18 and 69 years old in good health. The source material was blood. The rearrangement links TRBV10-3 to TRBJ2-5; D might be TRBD1 (6 bases). Here the CDR3 reads CAISPGHQQETQYF. CDR3 DNA sequence: TGTGCCATCAGCCCGGGACATCAGCAAGAGACCCAGTACTTC.